This TCR beta chain was identified in a study of CD8 T cells in Susac syndrome. The germline CDR1 and CDR2 sequences are SGHRS and YFSETQ. This CDR3 is 14 amino acids long. With 4 bases removed from V and 4 bases from J, the gap between germline ends came to 12 bases. Reverse transcription of roughly 0.45 to 1 ug RNA was carried out with random hexamers. In TCRdb, the immunoSEQ multiplex PCR reads were re-called with MiXCR into one record per CDR3 protein. The sample lists 150,000 or so distinct CDR3 sequences; about 90% were seen once. The receptor comes from a human donor in good health. The sequencing sample was made of CD4+ T cells from PBMCs. The chain has TRBV5-1 and TRBJ1-5; D may be TRBD1 (6 bases). The CDR3 nucleotides read TGCGCCAGCAGCAGGACCGACAGGAATCAGCCCCAGCATTTT. Its protein is CASSRTDRNQPQHF.